These T cell receptor beta chains were read from a single sample in a study of blood T cell repertoires in COVID-19. TCRdb's copy holds only in-frame clones and misses some; the assay was immunoSEQ multiplex PCR. The data show about 180,000 clones, around 83% seen once. Sequenced: PBMCs or T cells enriched from blood (not recorded which). Every receptor here comes from a man aged 35 to 55 who had recovered from COVID-19. The CDR3 runs from the conserved cysteine through the conserved F or W. A D gene is named only where the DNA matches it firmly. Clone size appears in some rows only: once, few, many, or a class for an expanded clone.

TRBD1	TRBV19	-	TRBJ1-2	TGTGCCAGTACCGTTGGACAGGGCCCCTTCTATGGCTACACCTTC	CASTVGQGPFYGYTF
-	TRBV18	many	TRBJ1-4	TGTGCCAGCTCACCAGCTCAGGGAAAAAATGAAAAACTGTTTTTT	CASSPAQGKNEKLFF
TRBD1	TRBV28	-	TRBJ1-6	TGTGCCAGCCGGGACAGGGTTAATTCACCCCTCCACTTT	CASRDRVNSPLHF
TRBD1	TRBV11-2	few	TRBJ2-1	TGTGCCAGCAGCTCAATACAGGGGGATGAGCAGTTCTTC	CASSSIQGDEQFF
-	TRBV4-1	-	TRBJ2-7	TGCGCCAGCAGCCCCGAAGGGAGGTCTACCTACGAGCAGTACTTC	CASSPEGRSTYEQYF
-	TRBV7-7	-	TRBJ2-2	TGTGCTAGCAGCCCCCTGGGGGCAGGGATGCTCGCCGGGGAGCTGTTTTTT	CASSPLGAGMLAGELFF
-	TRBV9	-	TRBJ2-2	TGTGCCAGCAGCGTAGCTGTCGGGGGTATGAACACCGGGGAGCTGTTTTTT	CASSVAVGGMNTGELFF
TRBD1	TRBV28	-	TRBJ1-3	TGTGCCAGCAACACAGGGGCCTCCGGAAACACCATATATTTT	CASNTGASGNTIYF
-	TRBV6-5	-	TRBJ2-3	TGTGCCAGCAACAGATTGGGCAATCCAACAGATACGCAGTATTTT	CASNRLGNPTDTQYF
-	TRBV28	few	TRBJ1-4	TGTGCCAGCAGTACACAGGGCTTCAATGAAAAACTGTTTTTT	CASSTQGFNEKLFF
-	TRBV21-1	-	TRBJ1-2	TGTGCCAGCAGATGCACAGGGGTACCCTATGGCTACACCTTC	CASRCTGVPYGYTF
TRBD2	TRBV5-4	-	TRBJ2-1	TGTGCCAGCAGCTTGCCCCTCAACCCCCGGGGGGTCGGTGAGCAGTTCTTC	CASSLPLNPRGVGEQFF
-	TRBV5-1	-	TRBJ2-1	TGCGCCAGCAGCTTGGGCCGGGGAGCTTCCCATGAGCAGTTCTTC	CASSLGRGASHEQFF
TRBD1	TRBV6-5	-	TRBJ1-2	TGTGCCAGCAGTCAACAGGGGGCTCGCGGCTACACCTTC	CASSQQGARGYTF
TRBD1	TRBV6-5	-	TRBJ1-1	TGTGCCACGCACAGGGGTGGGACTGAAGCTTTCTTT	CATHRGGTEAFF
TRBD2	TRBV6-5	-	TRBJ2-1	TGTGCCAGCAGTCCGCCCGGACTAGGGCACAATGAGCAGTTCTTC	CASSPPGLGHNEQFF
-	TRBV12-5	-	TRBJ1-1	TGTGCTAGTGGTTCGAGCCGGGGGATGAGCACTGAAGCTTTCTTT	CASGSSRGMSTEAFF
-	TRBV5-1	-	TRBJ2-4	TGCGCCAGCAGACCGGGGGCCAAAAACATTCAGTACTTC	CASRPGAKNIQYF
-	TRBV28	-	TRBJ1-6	TGTGCCAGCAGGGTTGTCAAGGGGGTTAGTAATTCACCCCTCCACTTT	CASRVVKGVSNSPLHF
TRBD1	TRBV7-8	once	TRBJ1-4	TGTGCCACCACGGACAGGGGGTTGGCTAATGAAAAACTGTTTTTT	CATTDRGLANEKLFF
-	TRBV9	-	TRBJ2-2	TGTGCCAGCAGCGTAGTAGGGCAGGGTCCGTCCGGGGAGCTGTTTTTT	CASSVVGQGPSGELFF
-	TRBV4-1	-	TRBJ2-7	TGCGCCAGCAGCCAAGATAAGAGGTGGATCGACGAGCAGTACTTC	CASSQDKRWIDEQYF
-	TRBV2	once	TRBJ1-2	TGTGCCAGCAAAAAAGGGGGGGGCATCTATGGCTACACCTTC	CASKKGGGIYGYTF
-	TRBV28	few	TRBJ1-2	TGTGCCAGCAGTCGGGATGGGCGGAGGAGAACGTCTAACTATGGCTACACCTTC	CASSRDGRRRTSNYGYTF
TRBD2	TRBV6-6	-	TRBJ2-3	TGTGCCAGCAGGCTAGCGGGGGGAAGGACAGATACGCAGTATTTT	CASRLAGGRTDTQYF
-	TRBV6-5	few	TRBJ1-1	TGTGCCAGCAGAAGGACAGATATGAACACTGAAGCTTTCTTT	CASRRTDMNTEAFF
-	TRBV29-1	few	TRBJ1-4	TGCAGCGTCGAGAGGGAAGAAAAACTGTTTTTT	CSVEREEKLFF
-	TRBV12-3/TRBV12-4	-	TRBJ1-5	TGTGCCAGCAGTTTAGCGATGGGCCAGCCCCAGCATTTT	CASSLAMGQPQHF
-	TRBV15	-	TRBJ1-2	TGTGCCACCAGTCCAAGGGCAGGGGTAACTAACTATGGCTACACCTTC	CATSPRAGVTNYGYTF
-	TRBV6-5	-	TRBJ1-6	TGTGCCAGCAGTTCCACCCCGGGTTTAAATAATTCACCCCTCCACTTT	CASSSTPGLNNSPLHF
-	TRBV11-2	-	TRBJ2-5	TGTGCCAGCAGGTCACAGGGGACCCAGTACTTC	CASRSQGTQYF
-	TRBV5-1	-	TRBJ2-3	TGCGCCAGCAGCTTGGTTGGAAGGGGTGGCACAGATACGCAGTATTTT	CASSLVGRGGTDTQYF
TRBD1	TRBV6-2/TRBV6-3	-	TRBJ1-5	TGTGCCAGCAGTTACTCGACAGGGGTAGAAGCCAATCAGCCCCAGCATTTT	CASSYSTGVEANQPQHF
-	TRBV6-4	-	TRBJ2-2	TGTGCCAGGAGGCCCACGGGAACGAACACCGGGGAGCTGTTTTTT	CARRPTGTNTGELFF
-	TRBV28	-	TRBJ1-4	TGTGCCAGCAGTTACGGCGGGCCCTTGGGAGAAAAACTGTTTTTT	CASSYGGPLGEKLFF
-	TRBV2	-	TRBJ1-2	TGTGCCAGCATCTCAGAACAGGCCTATGGCTACACCTTC	CASISEQAYGYTF
TRBD2	TRBV6-5	-	TRBJ2-7	TGTGCCAGCAGTTACCTGGCTAGCGGCTACGAGCAGTACTTC	CASSYLASGYEQYF
TRBD1	TRBV15	-	TRBJ1-1	TGTGCCACCAGCAGAGTAACAGGGGGAGACACTGAAGCTTTCTTT	CATSRVTGGDTEAFF
TRBD1	TRBV10-3	-	TRBJ1-5	TGTGCCATCAGTAGGGGGCAAGAGCCCCAGCATTTT	CAISRGQEPQHF
-	TRBV3-1/TRBV3-2	-	TRBJ2-5	TGTGCCAGCAGCCCCCCGGCGGGGCTGATACAAGAGACCCAGTACTTC	CASSPPAGLIQETQYF
TRBD2	TRBV3-1/TRBV3-2	-	TRBJ2-1	TGTGCCAGCACCTCTTCTAGCGGGGCCTACAATGAGCAGTTCTTC	CASTSSSGAYNEQFF
-	TRBV5-1	-	TRBJ2-3	TGCGCCAGCCGCTCGGGTAGGGGGTTCACAGATACGCAGTATTTT	CASRSGRGFTDTQYF
-	TRBV19	-	TRBJ1-1	TGTGCCAGTAATAGAGGGCGGATGAACACTGAAGCTTTCTTT	CASNRGRMNTEAFF
-	TRBV27	-	TRBJ1-6	TGTGCCAGCAGTTTATACCCCCGGGGTTCACCCCTCCACTTT	CASSLYPRGSPLHF
-	TRBV28	-	TRBJ1-2	TGTGCCAGCAGTTTTATCAGGGACTATGGCTACACCTTC	CASSFIRDYGYTF
TRBD1	TRBV4-2	few	TRBJ2-7	TGTGCCAGCAGCCACAGCGCGACAGGGGTCGAGCAGTACTTC	CASSHSATGVEQYF
-	TRBV6-4	-	TRBJ2-6	TGTGCCAGCAGTGACTCGAGCGGTGGGGCCAACGTCCTGACTTTC	CASSDSSGGANVLTF
-	TRBV5-1	-	TRBJ2-3	TGCGCCAGCAGCTTGTCTCGCACAGATACGCAGTATTTT	CASSLSRTDTQYF
-	TRBV12-3/TRBV12-4	-	TRBJ1-5	TGTGCCAGCAGCCTAAACAGTGATCAGCCCCAGCATTTT	CASSLNSDQPQHF
-	TRBV28	few	TRBJ1-1	TGTGCCAGCAGTTTACTACGTCTGTATGAAGCTTTCTTT	CASSLLRLYEAFF
TRBD1	TRBV5-3	-	TRBJ1-5	TGTGCCAGAAGGCCCAGGGACAGTCAATGGCCCCAGCATTTT	CARRPRDSQWPQHF
TRBD2	TRBV28	once	TRBJ2-3	TGTGCCAGCAGTAATAGCGGGAGAACAGATACGCAGTATTTT	CASSNSGRTDTQYF
-	TRBV4-1	-	TRBJ2-2	TGCGCCAGCAGACACAGGACAGAGGGATTGACCGGGGAGCTGTTTTTT	CASRHRTEGLTGELFF